The rows below give T cell receptor beta chains drawn from one sample of a study of blood T cells in healthy people across ages. TCRdb called the 5' RACE reads again in MiXCR, with one record for every CDR3 protein. The sample lists fewer than 950,000 distinct CDR3 sequences, 36% occurring once. Specimen: blood. These receptors came from a man in his late teens or twenties in good health. The CDR3 runs from the conserved cysteine through the conserved F or W. A D gene is named only where the DNA matches it firmly. Where a row states a size, it is once, few, many or the class of an expanded clone; other rows omit it.

clone_size: .
v_call: TRBV27
j_call: TRBJ2-1
d_call: .
cdr3_nt: TGTGCCAGCAAGTCCACCGTGACAGACTACGAGCAGTTCTTC
cdr3_aa: CASKSTVTDYEQFF

clone_size: .
v_call: TRBV11-2
j_call: TRBJ1-2
d_call: .
cdr3_nt: TGTGCCAGCAGCTTAGAAGGGGGGGGTGGCTATGGCTACACCTTC
cdr3_aa: CASSLEGGGGYGYTF

clone_size: .
v_call: TRBV7-6
j_call: TRBJ2-4
d_call: .
cdr3_nt: TGTGCCAGCAGCTTAGTGGGCCCCTCAAGCGAGACCAAAAACATTCAGTACTTC
cdr3_aa: CASSLVGPSSETKNIQYF

clone_size: few
v_call: TRBV4-1
j_call: TRBJ2-5
d_call: .
cdr3_nt: TGCGCCAGCAGCCAAGAGTGGAGTTCCGAGACCCAGTACTTC
cdr3_aa: CASSQEWSSETQYF

clone_size: few
v_call: TRBV20-1
j_call: TRBJ1-5
d_call: .
cdr3_nt: TGCAGTGCTAGAGATGGTACGGGAAATCAGCCCCAGCATTTT
cdr3_aa: CSARDGTGNQPQHF

clone_size: .
v_call: TRBV18
j_call: TRBJ1-6
d_call: .
cdr3_nt: TGTGCCAGCTCACCCGAGGCACCGAACAATTCACCCCTCCACTTT
cdr3_aa: CASSPEAPNNSPLHF

clone_size: many
v_call: TRBV20-1
j_call: TRBJ2-5
d_call: .
cdr3_nt: TGCAGTGCTAGAGATTCAGGACGACAAGAGACCCAGTACTTC
cdr3_aa: CSARDSGRQETQYF

clone_size: few
v_call: TRBV12-3/TRBV12-4
j_call: TRBJ1-1
d_call: .
cdr3_nt: TGTGCCAGCAGTTTATATTGGTCGAGCACTGAAGCTTTCTTT
cdr3_aa: CASSLYWSSTEAFF

clone_size: .
v_call: TRBV15
j_call: TRBJ2-6
d_call: .
cdr3_nt: TGTGCCACCAGCAGCAGGACGAAATCTGGGGCCAACGTCCTGACTTTC
cdr3_aa: CATSSRTKSGANVLTF

clone_size: .
v_call: TRBV4-2
j_call: TRBJ1-2
d_call: TRBD1
cdr3_nt: TGTGCCAGCAGCCAAGATTTAGGTAGACAGGGACATGGCTACACCTTC
cdr3_aa: CASSQDLGRQGHGYTF

clone_size: few
v_call: TRBV29-1
j_call: TRBJ1-2
d_call: TRBD1
cdr3_nt: TGCAGCGTTTATGGGGACAGGGGGCAAGAAGGCTATGGCTACACCTTC
cdr3_aa: CSVYGDRGQEGYGYTF

clone_size: few
v_call: TRBV3-1
j_call: TRBJ2-7
d_call: TRBD1
cdr3_nt: TGTGCCAGCAGCCAAGATCTAAGACAGGGGTCCTACGAGCAGTACTTC
cdr3_aa: CASSQDLRQGSYEQYF

clone_size: many
v_call: TRBV7-2
j_call: TRBJ2-7
d_call: .
cdr3_nt: TGTGCCAGCAGCTTAGGTTTATATACAGAGCAGTACTTC
cdr3_aa: CASSLGLYTEQYF

clone_size: many
v_call: TRBV12-3/TRBV12-4
j_call: TRBJ1-4
d_call: .
cdr3_nt: TGTGCCAGCAGTTTAGGGCCTGCTAATGAAAAACTGTTTTTT
cdr3_aa: CASSLGPANEKLFF

clone_size: few
v_call: TRBV14
j_call: TRBJ1-6
d_call: .
cdr3_nt: TGTGCCAGCAGCCAAGATCGCGGGGTTGTACGGTCACCCCTCCACTTT
cdr3_aa: CASSQDRGVVRSPLHF

clone_size: .
v_call: TRBV20-1
j_call: TRBJ2-1
d_call: .
cdr3_nt: TGCAGTGCTAGAGATCCCCAACAGAGCTCCTACAATGAGCAGTTCTTC
cdr3_aa: CSARDPQQSSYNEQFF

clone_size: .
v_call: TRBV20-1
j_call: TRBJ1-5
d_call: .
cdr3_nt: TGCAGTGCTAGAGCGTTAGGGATCAATCAGCCCCAGCATTTT
cdr3_aa: CSARALGINQPQHF

clone_size: few
v_call: TRBV7-3
j_call: TRBJ2-3
d_call: .
cdr3_nt: TGTGCCAGCGGCCCCCGACAGGGAGGTCCAGATACGCAGTATTTT
cdr3_aa: CASGPRQGGPDTQYF

clone_size: .
v_call: TRBV11-2
j_call: TRBJ2-7
d_call: .
cdr3_nt: TGTGCCAGCAGACCAGATCCCATCTACAATGAGCAGTACTTC
cdr3_aa: CASRPDPIYNEQYF

clone_size: many
v_call: TRBV12-3/TRBV12-4
j_call: TRBJ2-5
d_call: .
cdr3_nt: TGTGCCAGCACTCCCGAGAGTCCTCTTTCGGGGGAGACCCAGTACTTC
cdr3_aa: CASTPESPLSGETQYF

clone_size: few
v_call: TRBV7-2
j_call: TRBJ2-1
d_call: .
cdr3_nt: TGTGCCAGCAGCTTAGGGCCTAAGGTCATCGATCAGTTCTTC
cdr3_aa: CASSLGPKVIDQFF

clone_size: many
v_call: TRBV7-3
j_call: TRBJ2-1
d_call: TRBD2
cdr3_nt: TGTGCCAGCAGCCCTCGTGGACTAGCGGGGAGGTTCCAGTTCTTC
cdr3_aa: CASSPRGLAGRFQFF

clone_size: few
v_call: TRBV10-3
j_call: TRBJ2-1
d_call: .
cdr3_nt: TGTGCCATCAGTGAGTCTGGGGCGGTACAAGAGACCCAGTTCTTC
cdr3_aa: CAISESGAVQETQFF

clone_size: .
v_call: TRBV5-1
j_call: TRBJ1-1
d_call: .
cdr3_nt: TGCGCCAGCAGCTGGAACAGGAACTTGAACACTGAAGCTTTCTTT
cdr3_aa: CASSWNRNLNTEAFF

clone_size: .
v_call: TRBV30
j_call: TRBJ1-2
d_call: .
cdr3_nt: TGTGCCGGGAGTTTAACCGGATATGGCTACACCTTC
cdr3_aa: CAGSLTGYGYTF

clone_size: many
v_call: TRBV20-1
j_call: TRBJ1-2
d_call: .
cdr3_nt: TGCAGTGCGCGCGCCAGGGCGGGAGAAAGCTACACCTTC
cdr3_aa: CSARARAGESYTF

clone_size: .
v_call: TRBV20-1
j_call: TRBJ1-1
d_call: TRBD1
cdr3_nt: TGCAGTGCTGGGGACAGGAGGGGCCTAGACACTGAAGCTTTCTTT
cdr3_aa: CSAGDRRGLDTEAFF